The T cell receptor (beta chain) described here comes from a study of MAIT cells during Salmonella Paratyphi A infection (dated by TCRdb to the late 2010s). With respect to the entire study: A single dose of 1-5x10^3 CFU of S. Paratyphi A strain NVGH308 was swallowed by adult volunteers aged 18 to 60. Diagnosed volunteers received ciprofloxacin 500 mg twice daily for 14 days starting at diagnosis. Study-wide conclusions, independent of this receptor: MAIT cell TRBV usage was oligoclonal with a preference for TRBV20 and TRBV6, and infection did not appear to change this usage. From baseline to mid-infection, the space taken up by over-represented MAIT clonotypes dropped significantly (approximately 0.17 to 0.10), whereas no significant difference was seen post-infection. Compared with healthy controls, diagnosed volunteers had more expansion or contraction among the top five MAIT clonotypes (approximately 0.53 versus 0.13), suggesting that infection reshaped the repertoire. Although the availability of volunteer samples limited sample sizes, the sizes were judged adequate for detecting differences between groups.

What the time point label conveys for this sample: mid-infection, around enteric fever diagnosis. MAIT cells were defined as Valpha7.2+ CD161+ T cells and were identified and sorted by flow cytometry. Circulating MAIT cell TCRbeta repertoires were profiled longitudinally in six volunteers who developed enteric fever after controlled oral challenge with live Salmonella Paratyphi A. Every diagnosed volunteer provided MAIT cell samples at three timepoints: pre-infection, mid-infection and post-infection. A diagnosis of enteric fever required Paratyphi A bacteremia and/or a persistent fever above 38 degrees C that lasted more than 12 hours. Infection was diagnosed in challenged volunteers between day 4 and day 7 after challenge. For RNA extraction, between about 5,000 and 11,000 MAIT cells from each sample were sorted straight into RNAqueous-Micro lysis buffer. Lymphoprep gradient centrifugation was used to isolate peripheral blood mononuclear cells from blood samples and leukocyte cones. Cells were sorted on either a BD FACSAria Fusion or a BD FACSAria III sorter.

As for this clonotype: No cognate antigen has been identified for it. No much larger clonotype is one base removed from it; base qualities were not supplied.

Receptors were amplified or captured by 5' RACE. TCRbeta was amplified by two rounds of PCR with Phusion High-Fidelity polymerase, and sample-specific barcodes were added in the primers. To build the TCRbeta libraries, template-switch cDNA synthesis was carried out using SMARTScribe reverse transcriptase along with a TRBC-specific primer. After barcoding, samples were pooled and then prepared using the NEBNext Ultra DNA Library Prep Kit for Illumina. Sequencing of the libraries took place on an Illumina MiSeq using the MiSeq reagent kit v2, 300 cycles. As for the original processing: Jemultiplexer demultiplexed the reads by barcode, and MiTCR with default parameters aligned the reads. VDJtools filtered out non-functional sequences; clonotypes were defined by amino acid sequence, with frequencies based on assigned sequence reads. In the clonal space homeostasis analysis, clonotypes were binned by frequency as over-represented (0.05-1), large, medium and small. TCRdb trimmed the raw reads at Q25, called clones with MiXCR and kept productive beta chains. Each entry is one CDR3 protein sequence, shown with its most common DNA and genes. These V and J calls are TCRdb output, not the study's own analysis. In all, the sample holds over 900 distinct CDR3 sequences, and more than 20% of those were seen once. The ten largest clones capture roughly 50% of the sample.

Counted from cysteine to phenylalanine, this CDR3 has 13 amino acids. Left in the record is the CDR3 DNA by itself, 39 bases read in frame from the first base. CDR1 DFQATT and CDR2 SNEGSKA were looked up in the germline V gene (reference sequence). V sheds 6 bases and J sheds 3 bases, leaving 14 bases between their ends. This material consisted of MAIT cells from blood, taken at the middle sampling point of the challenge study. The sequence came from a person between 18 and 69 years old who was deliberately infected with Salmonella Paratyphi A in a paratyphoid fever challenge study. The chain is made from TRBV20-1 and TRBJ1-1, and the D gene may be TRBD1, 5 bases matching. In nucleotides, the sequence is TGCAGTGCCGGTGGGGGAAGAGACACTGAAGCTTTCTTT. Translation gives CSAGGGRDTEAFF.